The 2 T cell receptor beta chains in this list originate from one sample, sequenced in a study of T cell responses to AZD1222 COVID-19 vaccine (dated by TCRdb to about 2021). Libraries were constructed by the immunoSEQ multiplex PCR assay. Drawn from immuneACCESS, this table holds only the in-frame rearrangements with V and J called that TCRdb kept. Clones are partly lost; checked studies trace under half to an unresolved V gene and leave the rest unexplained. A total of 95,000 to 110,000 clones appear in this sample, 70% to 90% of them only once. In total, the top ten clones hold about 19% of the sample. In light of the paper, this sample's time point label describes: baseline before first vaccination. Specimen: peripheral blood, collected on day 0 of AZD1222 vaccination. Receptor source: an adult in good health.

The CDR3, as DNA: TGTGCCAGCTGGCTGGAAAAACTGTTTTTT. Protein product: CASWLEKLFF. The chain combines TRBV25-1 with TRBJ1-4, with unresolved D. V was shortened by 8 bases and J by 8 bases, with 6 bases between the two germline ends. Germline CDR1 and CDR2: MGHDK and SYGVNS. This CDR3 has 10 amino acids.

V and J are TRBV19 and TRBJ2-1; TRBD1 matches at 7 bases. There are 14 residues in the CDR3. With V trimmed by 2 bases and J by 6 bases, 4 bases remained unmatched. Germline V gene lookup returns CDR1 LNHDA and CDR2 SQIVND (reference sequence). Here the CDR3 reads CASSILTGFNEQFF. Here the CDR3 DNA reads TGTGCCAGTAGTATACTGACAGGGTTCAATGAGCAGTTCTTC.